A single sample is the source of the 25 T cell receptor beta chains below, sequenced in a study of blood T cell repertoires in COVID-19. Here immunoSEQ multiplex PCR was the method, and the copy in TCRdb shows in-frame clones only, minus some. The sample holds fewer than 400,000 clones; about nine tenths are singletons and the top ten take approximately 1.8%. The specimen was peripheral blood. These receptor sequences come from a woman aged 30 to 39 with COVID-19, enrolled during active disease.

The rearrangement uses TRBV6-5 and TRBJ2-5; 10 positions agree with TRBD2. Germline V gene sequence: CDR1 MNHEY, CDR2 SVGAGI. This CDR3 comprises 13 residues. V was clipped by 9 bases and J by 4 bases; unmatched bases: 5. The CDR3 region has the DNA TGTGCCAGTCTAAGCGGGGGGGGAGAGACCCAGTACTTC. This sequence encodes CASLSGGGETQYF.

The chain combines TRBV6-2 or TRBV6-3 with TRBJ1-1; D not resolved. V lost 2 bases, J lost 2 bases, and 15 bases lay in between. The CDR3 spans 16 residues. CDR1 is MNHEY and CDR2 is SVGEGT in the germline V gene. The CDR3 DNA is TGTGCCAGCAGTTACCGGGTTGCTGATCTTAACACTGAAGCTTTCTTT. Residues: CASSYRVADLNTEAFF.

This chain joins TRBV14 and TRBJ2-5, with a tentative D call TRBD2 (5 bases). Germline CDR1 SGHDN, CDR2 FVKESK. V gave up 4 bases and J gave up 2 bases, with 14 bases separating them. This CDR3 comprises 15 residues. CDR3 nucleotides: TGTGCCAGCAGCCTCCAAGTAGCGAGGCAAGAGACCCAGTACTTC. Translated, it gives CASSLQVARQETQYF. Using reference TRBV14 and TRBJ2-5 for the parts outside the CDR3, the full variable domain is EAGVTQFPSHSVIEKGQTVTLRCDPISGHDNLYWYRRVMGKEIKFLLHFVKESKQDESGMPNNRFLAERTGGTYSTLKVQPAELEDSGVYFCASSLQVARQETQYFGPGTRLLVL.

The rearrangement uses TRBV2 and TRBJ1-4, with D possibly matching TRBD1 (5 bases). This CDR3 comprises 14 residues. Germline assignment: CDR1 SNHLY and CDR2 FYNNEI. The V and J ends lost 9 bases and 0 bases respectively, with 11 bases between them. The CDR3 DNA follows: TGTGCCAGTAGACAGTTGGCAACTAATGAAAAACTGTTTTTT. Translation gives CASRQLATNEKLFF. Looking up the rest from reference TRBV2 and TRBJ1-4 gives the full variable domain: EPEVTQTPSHQVTQMGQEVILRCVPISNHLYFYWYRQILGQKVEFLVSFYNNEISEKSEIFDDQFSVERPDGSNFTLKIRSTKLEDSAMYFCASRQLATNEKLFFGSGTQLSVL.

The rearrangement links TRBV30 to TRBJ1-2; TRBD1 matches 9 bases. The CDR3 runs 13 residues. Trimming removed 0 bases from V and 8 bases from J; junction bases left unmatched: 4. Per the germline V gene, CDR1 is GTSNPN and CDR2 is SVGIG (reference sequence). The CDR3 protein is CAWSVDRGTGYTF. Here the CDR3 DNA reads TGTGCCTGGAGTGTAGACAGGGGGACGGGCTACACCTTC.

This chain links TRBV10-3 with TRBJ2-7, with TRBD2 as a possible D gene (6 bases). This CDR3 is built from 11 residues. Germline V gene lookup returns CDR1 ENHRY and CDR2 SYGVKD. Trimming took off 10 bases at V and 5 bases at J, with 12 bases between the two ends. CDR3 sequence: CATSRGNEQYV. In DNA, the CDR3 is TGTGCCACGTCCCGGGGGAACGAGCAGTACGTC.

The J gene is TRBJ2-1, the V gene TRBV5-6; TRBD2 agrees at 11 bases. Germline values: CDR1 SGHDT, CDR2 YYEEEE. V lost 4 bases and J lost 6; bases outside the gene matches: 6. This CDR3 region has 15 residues. This CDR3 reads CASSIAGGPGNEQFF. The DNA for the CDR3 is TGTGCCAGCAGCATAGCGGGGGGGCCTGGCAATGAGCAGTTCTTC.

The genes are TRBV5-1 and TRBJ1-1, with 9 bases matching TRBD1. With V trimmed by 4 bases and J by 4 bases, 17 bases remained unmatched. CDR1 and CDR2 from the germline V gene are SGHRS and YFSETQ. CDR3 size: 18 residues. The CDR3: CASSRGTGTGRTSTEAFF. CDR3 bases: TGCGCCAGCAGCAGGGGAACGGGGACAGGGCGTACGTCCACTGAAGCTTTCTTT.

The sample holds a few counts of this clone. This sequence joins TRBV7-2 and TRBJ1-3; 7 positions agree with TRBD1. J was trimmed by 2 bases and V by 1 base; bases with no gene match: 2. The length of the CDR3 is 15 residues. Per germline, CDR1 SGHTA and CDR2 FQGNSA. DNA for the CDR3: TGTGCCAGCAGCTTAGAGACAGGGACTGGAAACACCATATATTTT. As protein: CASSLETGTGNTIYF.

J is TRBJ2-1 and V is TRBV6-5; D not resolved. The CDR3 has 14 residues. The germline V gene encodes CDR1 MNHEY and CDR2 SVGAGI. The V end was cut by 0 bases, the J end by 3 bases, with 6 bases between. This chain's CDR3 is CASSYSSSYNEQFF. The CDR3 DNA reads as TGTGCCAGCAGTTACTCCTCCAGCTACAATGAGCAGTTCTTC.

The chain recombines TRBV20-1 with TRBJ1-5; 10 nucleotides align to TRBD1. Germline V gene lookup returns CDR1 DFQATT and CDR2 SNEGSKA (reference sequence). The J segment lost 7 bases and the V segment lost 3 bases, leaving 6 bases of the junction unmatched. The CDR3 runs 14 residues. CDR3: CSASAGTGVQPQHF. CDR3 sequence (DNA): TGCAGTGCTAGTGCCGGGACAGGGGTCCAGCCCCAGCATTTT.

The chain is built from TRBV2 and TRBJ2-5; 10 bases fit TRBD2. The junction had 21 bases not matched to a gene; V was cut back by 10 bases and J by 7 bases. Germline-derived CDR1 and CDR2 are SNHLY and FYNNEI. The CDR3 covers 17 residues. The CDR3 DNA reads as TGTGCCAACTCATGGACTAGCGGAAAGGGGAATGGGTTGACCCAGTACTTC. Translated: CANSWTSGKGNGLTQYF.

This rearrangement joins TRBV29-1 to TRBJ1-2, with 7 bases identical to TRBD1. Per germline, CDR1 SQVTM and CDR2 ANQGSEA. Losses at the gene ends were 6 bases for V and 7 bases for J; bases not matched to a gene: 5. The length of the CDR3 is 11 residues. DNA for the CDR3: TGCAGCGTCACAGGGGAATCTGGCTACACCTTC. Protein sequence: CSVTGESGYTF.

The gene calls are TRBV5-1 and TRBJ2-5, with 9 bases lining up with TRBD2. CDR1 is SGHRS and CDR2 is YFSETQ in the germline V gene. The CDR3 is 17 residues long. Unmatched junction bases numbered 9, after V lost 1 base and J lost 2 bases. Written as DNA, the CDR3 is TGCGCCAGCAGCTTGACTAGCGGGTTTAGCTTACAAGAGACCCAGTACTTC. Residues: CASSLTSGFSLQETQYF.

V gene TRBV7-2 combines with J gene TRBJ1-1; 8 nucleotides line up with TRBD1. The CDR3 is 16 residues long. In germline, CDR1 is SGHTA, CDR2 FQGNSA. V lost 4 bases and J lost 8; bases outside the gene matches: 15. The CDR3 region has the DNA TGTGCCAGCAGCTCCCGCAGGACAGGGAGCTTTCGGGAAGCTTTCTTT. Amino acids: CASSSRRTGSFREAFF.

CDR3: CATSRDLGAWGETQYF. In nucleotides, the CDR3 is TGTGCCACCAGCAGAGATCTGGGGGCTTGGGGAGAGACCCAGTACTTC. This sequence joins TRBV15 and TRBJ2-5; D is possibly TRBD1 (6 bases). With 0 bases removed from V and 4 bases from J, the gap between germline ends came to 15 bases. This CDR3 contains 16 residues. The germline V gene has CDR1 LNHNV and CDR2 YYDKDF (reference sequence). The full variable domain, completed using reference TRBV15 and TRBJ2-5, is DAMVIQNPRYQVTQFGKPVTLSCSQTLNHNVMYWYQQKSSQAPKLLFHYYDKDFNNEADTPDNFQSRRPNTSFCFLDIRSPGLGDTAMYLCATSRDLGAWGETQYFGPGTRLLVL.

The chain has TRBV2 and TRBJ1-5; 8 bases match TRBD1. The CDR3 length is 15 residues. V shed 6 bases and J 3 bases; nucleotides not matched to a gene: 7. Germline V gene lookup returns CDR1 SNHLY and CDR2 FYNNEI. CDR3 nucleotide sequence: TGTGCCAGCAGCCCCGGACAGGGCCCCAATCAGCCCCAGCATTTT. It is translated as CASSPGQGPNQPQHF.

The V call is TRBV24-1, the J call TRBJ2-3, with D perhaps TRBD1 (6 bases). The CDR3 runs to 17 residues. The V gene's germline CDR1 is KGHDR and CDR2 SFDVKD. V was clipped by 5 bases and J by 6 bases, with 23 bases between them. CDR3 nucleotide sequence: TGTGCCACCAGTGCCACCAGGGGCGAACGGATTACGGATACGCAGTATTTT. This sequence encodes CATSATRGERITDTQYF.

This chain uses TRBV5-4 with TRBJ2-5; 7 nucleotides match TRBD2. The germline V gene has CDR1 SGHNT and CDR2 YYREEE (reference sequence). The length of the CDR3 is 15 residues. J was trimmed by 1 base and V by 4 bases; bases with no gene match: 7. As DNA, the CDR3 is TGTGCCAGCAGCCCAAGCGGGGACCTCCAAGAGACCCAGTACTTC. As protein: CASSPSGDLQETQYF.

The chain combines TRBV18 with TRBJ2-7; D ambiguous. Trimming removed 3 bases from V and 6 bases from J, with 12 bases in between. The length of the CDR3 is 13 residues. Germline CDR1 and CDR2: KGHSH and LQKENI. The CDR3 region has the DNA TGTGCCAGCTCACCTAGACAAAATATCGAGCAGTACTTC. This sequence encodes CASSPRQNIEQYF.

In DNA form, the CDR3 reads TGTGCCAGCAGGACTAGCGGGGGCCCAAGCACAGATACGCAGTATTTT. Translated, it gives CASRTSGGPSTDTQYF. This chain uses TRBV27 with TRBJ2-3, with 12 bases matching TRBD2. This CDR3 contains 16 residues. Germline CDR1 MNHEY, CDR2 SMNVEV (reference sequence). V lost 6 bases, J lost 0 bases, and 4 bases stayed unmatched.

The rearrangement joins TRBV27 to TRBJ2-1, with D perhaps matching TRBD2 (6 bases). CDR1 and CDR2 from the germline V gene are MNHEY and SMNVEV (reference sequence). Trimming took off 3 bases at V and 4 bases at J, with 7 bases between the two ends. The CDR3 length is 13 residues. The CDR3 DNA is TGTGCCAGCAGTTTGGGGAGGTACAATGAGCAGTTCTTC. It encodes CASSLGRYNEQFF.

The V gene is TRBV7-2, the J gene TRBJ2-5, with a possible D match to TRBD2 (5 bases). Germline CDR1 and CDR2: SGHTA and FQGNSA. This CDR3 region has 14 residues. The ends were cut back, 2 bases at V and 0 bases at J, with 7 bases in the middle. This chain's CDR3 is CASSLSGYQETQYF. DNA of the CDR3: TGTGCCAGCAGCTTATCGGGGTACCAAGAGACCCAGTACTTC.

The chain joins TRBV7-9 to TRBJ1-3, with D uncertain. There are 13 residues in the CDR3. Germline CDR1 and CDR2: SEHNR and FQNEAQ (reference sequence). Trimming cost V 5 bases and J 2 bases, with 7 bases left between them. The CDR3: CASSPEAGNTIYF. CDR3 nucleotide sequence: TGTGCCAGCAGCCCGGAGGCTGGAAACACCATATATTTT.

The rearrangement joins TRBV5-6 to TRBJ1-6; a weak D match, TRBD1 (5 bases). Trimming took off 4 bases at V and 8 bases at J, with 13 bases between the two ends. The germline V gene encodes CDR1 SGHDT and CDR2 YYEEEE. The CDR3 loop spans 14 amino acids. The CDR3 nucleotides are TGTGCCAGCAGCGGGGGGACCGGGCATTCACCCCTCCACTTT. As protein: CASSGGTGHSPLHF.